The entry below describes one T cell receptor (beta chain). Its antigen remains unidentified. There are no base qualities to consult, and no much larger clone falls within one base. In Seattle, one collaborating source enrolled patients while the infection was active and tracked those patients longitudinally over the course of disease. The collaborating institutions used their own protocols to collect whole blood in K2EDTA tubes. For TCRbeta analysis, collaborators shipped samples in one of three forms: frozen whole blood, isolated PBMCs, or DNA extracted from either of those sample types. The immunoSEQ Assay, a bias-controlled multiplex PCR, was used to amplify TCRbeta CDR3 regions from genomic DNA. For the original study's pipeline: The number of nucleated cells in each sample was estimated by amplification of reference gene primers within the assay. Sequence reads were collapsed and filtered to measure the absolute abundance of every unique TCRbeta CDR3 rearrangement. For each sample, productive Simpson clonality was calculated as the square root of Simpson's diversity index over productive rearrangements. TCRdb holds this immuneACCESS table with in-frame rearrangements only. Some clones are missing; in checked studies, unresolved V genes explain under half, and the rest has no known cause. That table gives V, J and clone size, and the DNA gave D and trimming. This sample comprises roughly 440,000 clones, around 88% of them detected only once. The ten biggest clones cover around 12% of the sample.

Cut back by 2 bases and 4 bases, the V and J ends lie 15 bases apart. CDR1 MNHEY and CDR2 SVGEGT are derived from the germline V gene. The CDR3 numbers 15 residues from cysteine through phenylalanine. CDR3 DNA only is kept here, 45 bases in frame from base 1. The entry originates in a study of blood T cell repertoires in COVID-19 (dated by TCRdb to 2018 to 2020). With regard to the full study: Samples from collaborators originated in the United States, Italy and Spain and spanned both the acute and convalescent phases of COVID-19. The prospective study material was composed of cDNA or gDNA derived from T cells, B-cell-depleted T cells, or PBMCs. Deeply sampled blood TCRbeta repertoires from subjects exposed to, actively infected with, or recovered from COVID-19 were included in the dataset. The repertoires were made available in a free public database intended to serve as a resource for research on the immune response to SARS-CoV-2. The samples were drawn from the first 160 participants of the ongoing ImmuneRACE study and from 950 to 1,500 subjects provided by 6 global collaborators. Nearly every sample came with metadata listing a de-identified subject ID, COVID-19 status, age in years and sex. HLA class I and class II types, where available, came from metadata supplied by the sample provider rather than from assay-based typing. Overall results and qualifications from the work: The quantity of clinical and demographic metadata differed by source and by participant and was supplied without curation.

The receptor chain draws on TRBV6-2 or TRBV6-3 and TRBJ2-7, with the D gene uncertain. The clonotype originates from a woman aged 45-59 years with COVID-19, enrolled during active disease. Sequenced: peripheral blood. The nucleotide sequence is given as TGTGCCAGCAGTTACGTCGAAAGGAGCCTATACGAGCAGTACTTC. Translated, it gives CASSYVERSLYEQYF.